The 28 T cell receptor beta chains below were found in one sample sequenced in a study of early T cells in non-severe SARS-CoV-2 infection. MiXCR, run by TCRdb on the 5' RACE reads, gives a single entry per CDR3 protein. This sample carries roughly 27,000 distinct CDR3 sequences, over 3.5% of them seen once, and the ten largest clones take 3.5% to 5%. Input material: whole blood. Receptors were obtained from an adult who was a healthcare worker with PCR-confirmed SARS-CoV-2 infection or an uninfected control (not recorded which).

This clonotype appeared a few times. V usage is TRBV12-3 or TRBV12-4 and J usage is TRBJ2-6; TRBD1 might be the D (6 bases). The CDR3 contains 14 residues. Trimming took 5 bases from V and 6 from J, leaving 11 bases between them. The CDR3 region is CASSTQGMANVLTF. The CDR3 coding sequence is TGTGCCAGCAGTACACAGGGTATGGCCAACGTCCTGACTTTC.

This clonotype was seen ten or more times. The gene calls are TRBV5-1 and TRBJ2-1; D remains unclear. Deletions cut 1 base from V and 2 bases from J, with 7 bases between. The CDR3 extends over 14 amino acids. The germline V gene encodes CDR1 SGHRS and CDR2 YFSETQ. The CDR3 loop is CASSLNQPYNEQFF. The CDR3 coding sequence is TGCGCCAGCAGCTTGAATCAGCCCTACAATGAGCAGTTCTTC.

The chain has TRBV2 and TRBJ2-2; 10 nucleotides match TRBD1. This CDR3 is 15 amino acids long. Germline loops: CDR1 SNHLY, CDR2 FYNNEI. The V and J ends lost 7 bases and 4 bases, in that order; junction bases with no gene match: 6. CDR3 sequence: CASNDRGLVTGELFF. In nucleotides, the CDR3 is TGTGCCAGCAATGACAGGGGGCTGGTCACCGGGGAGCTGTTTTTT.

This clonotype came up many times. This rearrangement joins TRBV19 to TRBJ1-2; D call uncertain. CDR1 is LNHDA and CDR2 is SQIVND in the germline V gene (reference sequence). This CDR3 region has 15 residues. Between the trimmed V and J ends, which lost 4 bases and 4 bases, there was a span of 16 bases. CDR3 DNA: TGTGCCAGTAGTAAGGTATCTGCAGTAAGCTATGGCTACACCTTC. It translates to CASSKVSAVSYGYTF.

This clonotype was seen many times. The chain carries TRBV28 and TRBJ2-7; TRBD2 matches at 15 bases. Germline V gives CDR1 MDHEN, CDR2 SYDVKM. Germline trimming cut 5 bases from V and 6 bases from J; bases unmatched to any gene: 5. CDR3 length: 15 amino acids. This CDR3 is CASSPPGLAGGEQYF. CDR3 coding DNA: TGTGCCAGCAGTCCCCCGGGACTAGCGGGAGGCGAGCAGTACTTC. Complete variable domain (other parts from reference TRBV28 and TRBJ2-7): DVKVTQSSRYLVKRTGEKVFLECVQDMDHENMFWYRQDPGLGLRLIYFSYDVKMKEKGDIPEGYSVSREKKERFSLILESASTNQTSMYLCASSPPGLAGGEQYFGPGTRLTVT.

This clonotype was detected ten times or more. The chain employs TRBV19 and TRBJ2-7; D is unclear. In germline, CDR1 is LNHDA, CDR2 SQIVND (reference sequence). The CDR3 has 13 residues. The germline V and J ends were trimmed by 9 bases and 0 bases, with 12 bases remaining between them. CDR3 nucleotides: TGTGCCAGCGCAAGGGATGTCTCCTACGAGCAGTACTTC. Amino acids: CASARDVSYEQYF.

The rearrangement uses TRBV18 and TRBJ2-3; D possibly corresponds to TRBD2 (6 bases). V lost 3 bases to trimming and J lost 2 bases, with 15 bases between them. This CDR3 spans 16 amino acids. From germline, CDR1 is KGHSH and CDR2 LQKENI. The DNA for the CDR3 is TGTGCCAGCTCACCCCGGGGGTCCGGCCTCACAGATACGCAGTATTTT. This codes for CASSPRGSGLTDTQYF.

At least ten counts were recorded for this clonotype. V gene TRBV20-1 combines with J gene TRBJ1-5; no definite D call. The CDR3 has 14 residues. Deletions cut 3 bases from V and 0 bases from J, with 9 bases between. Germline V CDR1 and CDR2: DFQATT, SNEGSKA (reference sequence). CDR3 bases: TGCAGTGCTAGTCCAGAGTCTAGCAATCAGCCCCAGCATTTT. This gives the protein CSASPESSNQPQHF.

This clonotype has a count of ten or more. In DNA, the CDR3 is TGCAGTGCTAGAGGACAGCTAGAAGCTTTCTTT. Its translation: CSARGQLEAFF. V and J are TRBV20-1 and TRBJ1-1; tentatively, D is TRBD1 (5 bases). CDR1 is DFQATT, CDR2 SNEGSKA, per germline (reference sequence). The CDR3 sequence is 11 residues long. The V end was cut by 1 base, the J end by 8 bases, with 8 bases between.

In its sample, this clonotype was seen many times. This rearrangement joins TRBV6-5 to TRBJ2-3, with 9 bases lining up with TRBD1. J lost 3 bases, V lost 3 bases, and 4 bases had no gene match. Germline V gene lookup returns CDR1 MNHEY and CDR2 SVGAGI. The CDR3 is made up of 15 amino acids. The DNA of the CDR3 is TGTGCCAGCAGTTATGGGACAGGGACAACAGATACGCAGTATTTT. This translates into CASSYGTGTTDTQYF.

The sample holds many counts of this clonotype. The chain employs TRBV27 and TRBJ2-7, with TRBD1 identical over 8 bases. V shed 5 bases, J shed 1 base, and the junction held 7 bases outside the gene matches. The germline gives CDR1 MNHEY, CDR2 SMNVEV (reference sequence). The CDR3 has 15 residues. The chain's CDR3 is CASSAIRTGSYEQYF. DNA for the CDR3: TGTGCCAGCAGTGCAATCCGGACAGGGTCCTACGAGCAGTACTTC.

This clonotype occurred many times. The gene calls are TRBV18 and TRBJ2-7; D gene unclear. CDR1 is KGHSH, CDR2 LQKENI, per germline. Trimming pared 4 bases from V and 3 bases from J, leaving 7 bases between. CDR3 length: 12 amino acids. CDR3 sequence reads: CASSRESYEQYF. The CDR3 DNA reads as TGTGCCAGCTCACGTGAGAGCTACGAGCAGTACTTC. Using reference TRBV18 and TRBJ2-7 for the parts outside the CDR3, the full variable domain is NAGVMQNPRHLVRRRGQEARLRCSPMKGHSHVYWYRQLPEEGLKFMVYLQKENIIDESGMPKERFSAEFPKEGPSILRIQQVVRGDSAAYFCASSRESYEQYFGPGTRLTVT.

V and J are TRBV5-1 and TRBJ2-5; TRBD1 agrees at 8 bases. Trimming removed 4 bases from V and 3 bases from J; junction bases left unmatched: 8. Germline V gives CDR1 SGHRS, CDR2 YFSETQ. This CDR3 comprises 15 residues. Here the CDR3 DNA reads TGCGCCAGCAGCCTACGGACAGGGTTAAAAGAGACCCAGTACTTC. This gives the protein CASSLRTGLKETQYF.

At least ten counts were recorded for this clonotype. The J gene is TRBJ2-3, the V gene TRBV28; tentative D call: TRBD2 (5 bases). This CDR3 spans 14 amino acids. V shed 6 bases and J shed 1 base, with 11 bases lying between them. The germline CDR1 and CDR2 sequences are MDHEN and SYDVKM. CDR3 amino acids: CASRPKRGTDTQYF. The CDR3 bases are TGTGCCAGCAGGCCAAAGAGGGGCACAGATACGCAGTATTTT.

This clonotype was seen ten or more times. The gene calls are TRBV27 and TRBJ2-3, with 12 bases that match TRBD2. The CDR3 has 18 residues. From germline, CDR1 is MNHEY and CDR2 SMNVEV (reference sequence). The trim removed 6 bases at V and 0 bases at J, leaving 10 bases unmatched. The CDR3 sequence is CASRRGTSGSSSTDTQYF. DNA of the CDR3: TGTGCCAGCAGGCGAGGGACTAGCGGGTCTTCTAGCACAGATACGCAGTATTTT.

This clonotype was counted a single time. A much larger clonotype is one base distant, so this may be a read error. J is TRBJ1-5 and V is TRBV12-3 or TRBV12-4; TRBD1 agrees at 9 bases. The CDR3 spans 15 residues. Written as DNA, the CDR3 is TGTGCCAGCAGGGTCGGGACAGGGAGGAATCAGCCCCAGCAATTT. Its protein is CASRVGTGRNQPQQF.

CDR3 in amino acids: CASSLATSGTADTQYF. CDR3 coding DNA: TGTGCCAGCAGCTTAGCGACTAGCGGGACGGCAGATACGCAGTATTTT. The rearrangement links TRBV7-6 to TRBJ2-3, with TRBD2 identical over 11 bases. This CDR3 has 16 amino acids. Germline CDR1 and CDR2: SGHVS and FNYEAQ. The V segment lost 0 bases and the J segment 4 bases; nucleotides outside the gene matches: 3.

This clonotype was picked up many times. The rearrangement links TRBV7-8 to TRBJ1-2; D call uncertain. V lost 1 base, J lost 2 bases, and 8 bases lay in between. CDR3 length: 14 amino acids. Germline lookup yields CDR1 SGHVS and CDR2 FQNEAQ. The CDR3 spells CASSLETGNYGYTF. CDR3 nucleotide sequence: TGTGCCAGCAGCTTAGAGACGGGGAACTATGGCTACACCTTC. Supplemented by reference TRBV7-8 and TRBJ1-2, the full variable domain reads GAGVSQSPRYKVAKRGQDVALRCDPISGHVSLFWYQQALGQGPEFLTYFQNEAQLDKSGLPSDRFFAERPEGSVSTLKIQRTQQEDSAVYLCASSLETGNYGYTFGSGTRLTVV.

The chain joins TRBV29-1 to TRBJ1-1; no clear D. From germline, CDR1 is SQVTM and CDR2 ANQGSEA. V gave up 2 bases and J gave up 5 bases, with 9 bases separating them. This CDR3 is 12 amino acids long. The CDR3, as DNA: TGCAGCGTTGAACAGGTTCGGACTGAAGCTTTCTTT. Translation gives CSVEQVRTEAFF.

This clonotype was counted at least ten times. This chain connects TRBV9 to TRBJ2-2; unclear D gene. The CDR3 contains 17 residues. CDR1 and CDR2 from the germline V gene are SGDLS and YYNGEE. V was cut by 1 base and J by 5 bases, with 18 bases left in between. CDR3 protein: CASSVRPPEDGTGELFF. DNA for the CDR3: TGTGCCAGCAGCGTAAGACCCCCAGAGGACGGAACCGGGGAGCTGTTTTTT.

This clonotype occurred many times. The chain recombines TRBV20-1 with TRBJ2-7, with a possible D match to TRBD2 (5 bases). Germline V gene sequence: CDR1 DFQATT, CDR2 SNEGSKA (reference sequence). CDR3 length: 16 amino acids. Trimming shortened V by 2 bases and J by 1 base, and 18 bases separated the two germline ends. CDR3 sequence reads: CSARPAGSDFSYEQYF. The CDR3 DNA sequence: TGCAGTGCTAGACCCGCGGGTTCCGACTTTTCCTACGAGCAGTACTTC.

This clonotype rates as medium-sized (0.01 to 0.1%). This rearrangement joins TRBV12-5 to TRBJ2-1; 9 bases match TRBD1. J lost 6 bases, V lost 3 bases, and 3 bases had no gene match. This CDR3 region has 14 residues. The germline V gene encodes CDR1 LGHNT and CDR2 FRNRAP. CDR3: CASGLQGAGNEQFF. The DNA for the CDR3 is TGTGCTAGTGGTTTACAGGGGGCAGGCAATGAGCAGTTCTTC.

This clonotype appeared many times. V usage is TRBV28 and J usage is TRBJ1-5; a possible D gene is TRBD1 (5 bases). V dropped 4 bases and J dropped 2 bases, with 12 bases sitting between them. The CDR3 runs 15 residues. Germline CDR1 MDHEN, CDR2 SYDVKM. DNA for the CDR3: TGTGCCAGCAGTTATCCCGGGGCTGGCAATCAGCCCCAGCATTTT. Protein product: CASSYPGAGNQPQHF.

As DNA, the CDR3 is TGCAGCGTTGAAGGGGGGCGCGGCGAGACCCAGTACTTC. It specifies CSVEGGRGETQYF. The V and J genes are TRBV29-1 and TRBJ2-5; D perhaps matches TRBD1 (6 bases). The germline CDR1 and CDR2 sequences are SQVTM and ANQGSEA. Deletions cut 1 base from V and 5 bases from J, with 11 bases between. There are 13 residues in the CDR3. The complete variable domain, with remaining parts taken from reference TRBV29-1 and TRBJ2-5, reads SAVISQKPSRDICQRGTSLTIQCQVDSQVTMMFWYRQQPGQSLTLIATANQGSEATYESGFVIDKFPISRPNLTFSTLTVSNMSPEDSSIYLCSVEGGRGETQYFGPGTRLLVL.

J is TRBJ2-3 and V is TRBV29-1; 15 nucleotides align to TRBD2. Germline V gene data show CDR1 as SQVTM and CDR2 as ANQGSEA. The CDR3 runs to 13 residues. The V gene end was trimmed by 6 bases and the J gene end by 8 bases; junction bases not matched to a gene: 3. This CDR3 is CSVGTSGRSTQYF. The CDR3 coding sequence is TGCAGCGTAGGGACTAGCGGGAGGAGTACGCAGTATTTT.

Ten or more counts support this clonotype. The gene calls are TRBV5-1 and TRBJ2-1; tentatively, D is TRBD2 (6 bases). Trimming cost V 0 bases and J 3 bases, with 7 bases left between them. CDR3 length: 14 amino acids. Germline values: CDR1 SGHRS, CDR2 YFSETQ. CDR3 protein: CASSLDGSYNEQFF. The DNA for the CDR3 is TGCGCCAGCAGCTTGGACGGGAGCTACAATGAGCAGTTCTTC.

This clonotype has ten or more counts. J is TRBJ1-5 and V is TRBV30; weak D call: TRBD1 (6 bases). V was pared by 2 bases and J by 4 bases, with 12 bases between. The CDR3 is made up of 14 amino acids. Per germline, CDR1 GTSNPN and CDR2 SVGIG (reference sequence). CDR3 sequence: CAWSKLQGNQPQHF. CDR3 coding DNA: TGTGCCTGGAGTAAGTTACAGGGAAATCAGCCCCAGCATTTT.

In its sample, this clonotype was seen many times. The chain uses TRBV20-1 and TRBJ1-5; D remains unclear. This CDR3 has 12 amino acids. The germline CDR1 and CDR2 sequences are DFQATT and SNEGSKA (reference sequence). V lost 3 bases to trimming and J lost 7 bases, with 10 bases between them. This CDR3 is CSASRQQQPQHF. CDR3 in DNA: TGCAGTGCTAGTAGGCAGCAGCAGCCCCAGCATTTT.